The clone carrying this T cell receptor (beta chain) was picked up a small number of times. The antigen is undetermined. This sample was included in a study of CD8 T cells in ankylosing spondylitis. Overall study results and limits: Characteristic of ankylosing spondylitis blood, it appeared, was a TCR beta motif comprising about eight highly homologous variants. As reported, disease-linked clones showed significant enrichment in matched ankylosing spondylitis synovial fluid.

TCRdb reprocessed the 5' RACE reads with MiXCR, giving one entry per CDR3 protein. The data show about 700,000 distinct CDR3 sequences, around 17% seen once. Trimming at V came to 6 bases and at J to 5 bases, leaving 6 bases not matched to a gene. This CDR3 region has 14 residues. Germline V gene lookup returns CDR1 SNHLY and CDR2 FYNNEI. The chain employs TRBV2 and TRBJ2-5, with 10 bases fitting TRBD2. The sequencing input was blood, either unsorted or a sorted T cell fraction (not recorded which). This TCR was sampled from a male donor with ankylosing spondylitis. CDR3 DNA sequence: TGTGCCAGCAGAAATAGCGGGAGGTTCGAGACCCAGTACTTC. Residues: CASRNSGRFETQYF.